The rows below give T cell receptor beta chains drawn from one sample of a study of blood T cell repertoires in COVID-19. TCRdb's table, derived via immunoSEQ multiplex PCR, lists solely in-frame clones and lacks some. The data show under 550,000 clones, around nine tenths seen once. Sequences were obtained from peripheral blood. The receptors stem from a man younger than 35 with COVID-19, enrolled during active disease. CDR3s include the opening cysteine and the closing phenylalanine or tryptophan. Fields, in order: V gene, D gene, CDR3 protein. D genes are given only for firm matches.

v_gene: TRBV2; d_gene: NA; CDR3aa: CASSGASSNTEAFF
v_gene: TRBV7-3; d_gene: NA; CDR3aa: CASSPGQITEAFF
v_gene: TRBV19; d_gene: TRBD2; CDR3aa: CASSWTSGAQETQYF
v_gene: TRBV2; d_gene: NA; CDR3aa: CASSVWDMNTEAFF
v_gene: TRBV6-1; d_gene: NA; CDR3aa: CASSDRGTETQYF
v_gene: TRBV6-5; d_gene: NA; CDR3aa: CASSYSRARGQETQYF
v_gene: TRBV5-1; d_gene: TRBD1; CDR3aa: CASSSGTGSYPSTDTQYF
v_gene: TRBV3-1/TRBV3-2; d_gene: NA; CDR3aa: CASSPPAGYEQYF
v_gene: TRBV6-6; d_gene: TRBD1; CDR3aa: CASSLGQSYGYTF
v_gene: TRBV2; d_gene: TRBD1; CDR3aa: CASSETGTELYNEQFF
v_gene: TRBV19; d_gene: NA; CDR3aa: CASSPGGTYEQYF
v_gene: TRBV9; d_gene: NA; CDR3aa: CASSVEPGGQPQHF
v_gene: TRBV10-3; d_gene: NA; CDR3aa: CAISDTGSGNTEAFF
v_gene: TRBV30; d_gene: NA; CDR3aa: CAWGDFTYEQYF
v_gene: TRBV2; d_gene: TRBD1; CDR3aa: CASIGGRGRVETQYF
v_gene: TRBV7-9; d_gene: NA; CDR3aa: CASSFRDSFYEQYF
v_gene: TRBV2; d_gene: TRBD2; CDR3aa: CASWAGTSGFTSYNEQFF
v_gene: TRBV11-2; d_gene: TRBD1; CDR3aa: CASSLEPGTGREQYF
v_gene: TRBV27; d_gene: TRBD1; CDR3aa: CASSSRTGTGYTF
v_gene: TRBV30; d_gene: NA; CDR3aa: CAWSPRVEASPLHF
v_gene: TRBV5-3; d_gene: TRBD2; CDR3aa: CARSRNPAGILIDEQFF
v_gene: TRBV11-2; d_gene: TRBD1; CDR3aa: CASSYRGSYNSPLHF
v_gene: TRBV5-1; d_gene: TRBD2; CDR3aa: CASSLTSGPSTDTQYF
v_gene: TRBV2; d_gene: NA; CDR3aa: CATLGQPVWNTEAFF
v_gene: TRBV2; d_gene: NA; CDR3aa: CASSGETGNTGELFF
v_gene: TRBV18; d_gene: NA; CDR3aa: CASSPGALRSSYNEQFF
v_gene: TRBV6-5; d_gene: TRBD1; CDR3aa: CATRDRMSGNTIYF